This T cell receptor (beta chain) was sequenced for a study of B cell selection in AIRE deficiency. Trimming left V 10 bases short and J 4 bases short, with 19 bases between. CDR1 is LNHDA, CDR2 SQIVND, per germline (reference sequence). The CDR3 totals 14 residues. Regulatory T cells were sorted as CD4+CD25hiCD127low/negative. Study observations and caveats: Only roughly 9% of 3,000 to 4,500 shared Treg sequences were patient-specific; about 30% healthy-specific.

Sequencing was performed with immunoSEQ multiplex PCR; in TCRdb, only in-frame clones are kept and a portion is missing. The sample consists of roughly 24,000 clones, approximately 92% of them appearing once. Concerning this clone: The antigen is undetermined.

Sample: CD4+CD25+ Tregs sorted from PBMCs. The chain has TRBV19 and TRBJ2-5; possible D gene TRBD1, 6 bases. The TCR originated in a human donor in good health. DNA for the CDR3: TGTGCCACCGCCGACACCTGGGGGCGAGAGACCCAGTACTTC. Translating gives CATADTWGRETQYF.